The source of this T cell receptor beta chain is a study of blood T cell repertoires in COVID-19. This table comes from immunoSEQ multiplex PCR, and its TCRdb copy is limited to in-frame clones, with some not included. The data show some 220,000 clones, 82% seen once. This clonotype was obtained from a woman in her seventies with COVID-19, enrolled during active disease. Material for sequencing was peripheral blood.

CDR3: CASSRSGPYNEQFF. The CDR3 DNA is TGTGCCAGCAGTCGAAGCGGACCCTACAATGAGCAGTTCTTC. The chain is built from TRBV27 and TRBJ2-1; D perhaps matches TRBD2 (5 bases). The V and J ends lost 5 bases and 2 bases respectively, with 10 bases between them. The CDR3 is made up of 14 amino acids. Germline CDR1 reads MNHEY; CDR2 reads SMNVEV (reference sequence).